These T cell receptor beta chains were read from a single sample in a study of blood T cell repertoires in COVID-19. Produced via immunoSEQ multiplex PCR; TCRdb's table is partial and in-frame only. Of around 200,000 clones listed, about four fifths were seen once; the top ten hold approximately 2.4%. The sequenced sample consisted of peripheral blood. Receptor source: a human donor with acute or convalescent COVID-19. The donor label of this sample is uncertain. Each CDR3 is given with its conserved first and last residue. The D gene is left open where the match is weak.

v_call	j_call	d_call	cdr3_aa
TRBV5-4	TRBJ2-2	TRBD1	CASSLGQGHTGELFF
TRBV5-8	TRBJ2-3	TRBD1	CASSSIGDRGPYF
TRBV11-2	TRBJ1-6	-	CASGRGMVNSPLHF
TRBV18	TRBJ1-5	-	CASSPDRSNQPQHF
TRBV9	TRBJ2-5	TRBD2	CASSVAPRLAETQYF
TRBV5-1	TRBJ2-5	-	CASSLDGPSITQYF
TRBV12-5	TRBJ1-2	-	CASGLVHGDTSAPTF
TRBV7-8	TRBJ2-7	TRBD1	CASSFLQGAGEQYF
TRBV29-1	TRBJ1-2	TRBD1	CSVESQRGQGLLYGYTF
TRBV6-5	TRBJ2-3	-	CASSYSASPYTQYF
TRBV2	TRBJ1-5	-	CASAIAGPRAAGPQHF
TRBV2	TRBJ1-2	TRBD1	CASSPGTANYGYTF
TRBV6-5	TRBJ1-4	TRBD1	CASSPGGSSNEKLFF
TRBV7-3	TRBJ1-1	-	CASSSEPGAGNTEAFF
TRBV6-5	TRBJ2-1	TRBD2	CASTGGLGEQFF
TRBV5-1	TRBJ2-5	-	CASSPGGLETQYF